These 26 T cell receptor beta chains originate from one sample sequenced in a study of blood T cell repertoires in COVID-19. Using immunoSEQ multiplex PCR, the repertoire was profiled, and TCRdb retains in-frame clones only, with some absent. Of under 250,000 clones listed, roughly 80% were seen once; the top ten hold approximately 1.3%. Sequencing input: PBMCs or T cells enriched from blood (not recorded which). The receptors here all came from a woman aged 40 to 55 with acute COVID-19.

The chain carries TRBV3-1 (or the pseudogene TRBV3-2) and TRBJ1-1, with TRBD1 matching over 11 bases. This CDR3 has 18 residues. The ends lost 1 base at V and 4 bases at J; junction bases unmatched: 11. CDR1 LGHDT and CDR2 YNNKEL come from the germline V gene (reference sequence). The CDR3 nucleotides are TGTGCCAGCAGCCAAGGGTGGACAGGGGGCAACGATGGCACTGAAGCTTTCTTT. This codes for CASSQGWTGGNDGTEAFF.

This chain uses TRBV7-9 with TRBJ1-6; 9 positions agree with TRBD1. V shed 5 bases, J shed 7 bases, and the junction held 9 bases outside the gene matches. CDR1 is SEHNR and CDR2 is FQNEAQ in the germline V gene (reference sequence). The CDR3 spans 16 residues. The DNA of the CDR3 is TGTGCCAGCAGCCCCGATTGGACAGGGGAAAATTCACCCCTCCACTTT. This gives the protein CASSPDWTGENSPLHF.

This clone was detected only a few times. The rearrangement uses TRBV28 and TRBJ2-1; 10 nucleotides agree with TRBD2. Germline CDR1 reads MDHEN; CDR2 reads SYDVKM. With 1 base clipped from V and 5 bases from J, the junction kept 2 bases outside the gene matches. The CDR3 totals 15 residues. Here the CDR3 reads CASSLLGLADNEQFF. CDR3 coding DNA: TGTGCCAGCAGTTTATTAGGACTAGCGGACAATGAGCAGTTCTTC.

This clone was recorded a few times. V usage is TRBV6-2 or TRBV6-3 and J usage is TRBJ1-4; the D gene is possibly TRBD1 (5 bases). Deletions cut 2 bases from V and 15 bases from J, with 13 bases between. The CDR3 totals 12 residues. The germline gives CDR1 MNHEY, CDR2 SVGEGT. The CDR3 sequence is CASSYDSNRLFF. CDR3 bases: TGTGCCAGCAGTTACGATTCGAACAGGTTGTTTTTT.

V is TRBV2 and J is TRBJ2-1; TRBD1 is a possible D gene (5 bases). V lost 8 bases, J lost 0 bases, and 11 bases lay in between. This CDR3 is built from 14 residues. CDR1 SNHLY and CDR2 FYNNEI come from the germline V gene. This chain's CDR3 is CASSDTSSYNEQFF. Here the CDR3 DNA reads TGTGCCAGCTCGGACACGAGCTCCTACAATGAGCAGTTCTTC.

The V call is TRBV29-1, the J call TRBJ2-5, with D perhaps TRBD2 (6 bases). The germline CDR1 and CDR2 sequences are SQVTM and ANQGSEA. V lost 6 bases, J lost 4 bases, and 18 bases lay in between. The CDR3 has 14 residues. CDR3 in DNA: TGCAGCGTCCTGAACCGGAGGGCAAGAGAGACCCAGTACTTC. It specifies CSVLNRRARETQYF.

This clone came up a few times. Because it lacks the conserved phenylalanine or tryptophan at the end, this CDR3 is likely a read error. The DNA is omitted, as the CDR3 cannot be located on it reliably, and the CDR3 follows TCRdb's listing. The rearrangement uses TRBV5-6 and TRBJ2-7; the DNA was not used to check the table's D call, TRBD2. Germline loops: CDR1 SGHDT, CDR2 YYEEEE. Both ends counted, the CDR3 spans 15 residues. CDR3 amino acids: CASSLRRGEAETSQY.

The V gene is TRBV7-2, the J gene TRBJ2-3; a possible D gene is TRBD2 (6 bases). Trimming removed 1 base from V and 2 bases from J, with 13 bases in between. CDR3 length: 16 amino acids. CDR1 and CDR2 (germline): SGHTA, FQGNSA. DNA for the CDR3: TGTGCCAGCAGCTTAGGAGGAGGGCTACACACAGATACGCAGTATTTT. It codes for CASSLGGGLHTDTQYF. The full variable domain, its missing parts supplied by reference TRBV7-2 and TRBJ2-3, is GAGVSQSPSNKVTEKGKDVELRCDPISGHTALYWYRQSLGQGLEFLIYFQGNSAPDKSGLPSDRFSAERTGGSVSTLTIQRTQQEDSAVYLCASSLGGGLHTDTQYFGPGTRLTVL.

The chain recombines TRBV2 with TRBJ2-2, with TRBD1 as a possible D gene (6 bases). The germline V and J ends were trimmed by 6 bases and 6 bases, with 8 bases remaining between them. CDR3 size: 12 residues. Germline V CDR1 and CDR2: SNHLY, FYNNEI. Written as DNA, the CDR3 is TGTGCCAGCAGGCAGGGGCCCGGGGAGCTGTTTTTT. Its translation: CASRQGPGELFF.

The chain couples TRBV21-1 to TRBJ1-3; TRBD1 is the table's D call, not checked against the DNA. TRBV21-1 is tagged as a pseudogene. The CDR3 has 16 amino acids. This CDR3 reads CASSKAPLGPGNTIYF. CDR3 nucleotides: TGTGCCAGCAGCAAGGCCCCCCTGGGGCCTGGAAACACCATATATTTT.

The rearrangement links TRBV20-1 to TRBJ1-1, with a possible D match to TRBD1 (5 bases). Germline CDR1 is DFQATT and CDR2 is SNEGSKA (reference sequence). This CDR3 is 18 amino acids long. V gave up 3 bases and J gave up 0 bases, with 23 bases separating them. This CDR3 is CSASDGVGREGLNTEAFF. The CDR3 coding sequence is TGCAGTGCTAGTGACGGAGTTGGCAGGGAGGGCTTGAACACTGAAGCTTTCTTT.

As to this clone: One junction end disagrees with the germline gene, perhaps due to a read error. The chain recombines TRBV4-1 with TRBJ1-2; 7 bases agree with TRBD1. Germline lookup yields CDR1 MGHRA and CDR2 YSYEKL. This CDR3 region has 13 residues. The CDR3 bases are TGCGCCAGCATGTTGGGATCGACAGGGCCCGTTCTCTTC. Protein product: CASMLGSTGPVLF.

CDR3 amino acids: CASSETGVNTEAFF. CDR3 nucleotides: TGCGCCAGCAGCGAGACAGGGGTGAACACTGAAGCTTTCTTT. The chain couples TRBV4-1 to TRBJ1-1, with TRBD1 matching 8 bases. The V segment lost 5 bases and the J segment 0 bases; nucleotides outside the gene matches: 2. The CDR3 loop spans 14 amino acids. Per germline, CDR1 MGHRA and CDR2 YSYEKL.

The CDR3 spells CASSTQFSGGLSYEQYF. DNA of the CDR3: TGTGCCAGCAGTACCCAATTTAGCGGGGGGCTCTCCTACGAGCAGTACTTC. V gene TRBV6-2 or TRBV6-3 combines with J gene TRBJ2-7; TRBD2 aligns across 10 bases. Germline V gene lookup returns CDR1 MNHEY and CDR2 SVGEGT. The junction had 10 bases not matched to a gene; V was cut back by 5 bases and J by 0 bases. The CDR3 has 17 amino acids.

The V gene is TRBV7-2, the J gene TRBJ2-2, with 10 bases fitting TRBD1. Trimming took 3 bases from V and 3 from J; bases not matched to a gene: 7. The CDR3 covers 17 residues. Germline V lookup: CDR1 SGHTA, CDR2 FQGNSA. This CDR3 is CASSLSGTGDYTGELFF. CDR3 DNA sequence: TGTGCCAGCAGCTTGTCCGGGACAGGGGACTACACCGGGGAGCTGTTTTTT.

The chain combines TRBV6-5 with TRBJ2-7; D is possibly TRBD2 (6 bases). The CDR3 consists of 13 residues. Germline CDR1 reads MNHEY; CDR2 reads SVGAGI. Trimming cost V 0 bases and J 7 bases, with 10 bases left between them. The CDR3 sequence: CASSYSGLREQYF. In nucleotides, the CDR3 is TGTGCCAGCAGTTACTCGGGACTTCGGGAGCAGTACTTC.

The V gene is TRBV13, the J gene TRBJ2-1, with TRBD2 matching over 13 bases. The CDR3 is 14 residues long. The germline CDR1 and CDR2 sequences are PRHDT and FYEKMQ (reference sequence). V lost 8 bases to trimming and J lost 7 bases; unmatched junction nucleotides: 5. The CDR3 loop is CASSLAGGLNEQFF. CDR3 DNA: TGTGCCAGCTCACTAGCGGGAGGGCTAAATGAGCAGTTCTTC.

V and J are TRBV23-1 and TRBJ2-4; maybe TRBD1 (6 bases). Being an ORF, TRBV23-1 has a function that is uncertain. This CDR3 spans 15 amino acids. Trimming cost V 2 bases and J 8 bases, with 16 bases left between them. CDR3 loop: CASSQRTVYRDIQYF. CDR3 nucleotide sequence: TGCGCCAGCAGTCAAAGGACAGTCTACCGGGACATTCAGTACTTC.

V gene TRBV9 combines with J gene TRBJ1-3; D perhaps matches TRBD1 (5 bases). This CDR3 is built from 14 residues. With 5 bases removed from V and 0 bases from J, the gap between germline ends came to 9 bases. In germline, CDR1 is SGDLS, CDR2 YYNGEE. The CDR3 DNA sequence: TGTGCCAGCAGTAGGGGCTCCTCTGGAAACACCATATATTTT. Its translation: CASSRGSSGNTIYF.

V usage is TRBV5-1 and J usage is TRBJ1-1; tentative D call: TRBD1 (5 bases). This CDR3 comprises 14 residues. With 1 base removed from V and 1 base from J, the gap between germline ends came to 8 bases. The germline CDR1 and CDR2 sequences are SGHRS and YFSETQ. The CDR3 bases are TGCGCCAGCAGCTTGACAGGCTCGAACACTGAAGCTTTCTTT. Translation: CASSLTGSNTEAFF.

The J gene is TRBJ1-1, the V gene TRBV29-1, with TRBD1 as a possible D gene (5 bases). Per germline, CDR1 SQVTM and CDR2 ANQGSEA. The CDR3 contains 13 residues. Deletions cut 4 bases from V and 5 bases from J, with 14 bases between. The CDR3 sequence: CSVGSGRGTEAFF. CDR3 nucleotides: TGCAGCGTTGGAAGTGGAAGGGGAACTGAAGCTTTCTTT.

The chain links TRBV18 to TRBJ2-1, with D unresolved. Between the trimmed V and J ends, which lost 2 bases and 6 bases, there was a span of 14 bases. The CDR3 totals 15 residues. Germline V gene sequence: CDR1 KGHSH, CDR2 LQKENI. For the CDR3, the DNA is TGTGCCAGCTCACCATTGGCCTTAGCTTCCAATGAGCAGTTCTTC. Its protein is CASSPLALASNEQFF. The whole variable domain, filled in from reference TRBV18 and TRBJ2-1, reads NAGVMQNPRHLVRRRGQEARLRCSPMKGHSHVYWYRQLPEEGLKFMVYLQKENIIDESGMPKERFSAEFPKEGPSILRIQQVVRGDSAAYFCASSPLALASNEQFFGPGTRLTVL.

The gene calls are TRBV29-1 and TRBJ1-2, with D tentatively TRBD1 (6 bases). The CDR3 consists of 12 residues. V shed 6 bases and J shed 8 bases, with 16 bases lying between them. Germline V lookup: CDR1 SQVTM, CDR2 ANQGSEA. The CDR3 is CSVTHRVWGYTF. The CDR3 bases are TGCAGCGTAACCCACAGGGTGTGGGGCTACACCTTC.

V usage is TRBV15 and J usage is TRBJ2-1, with a tentative D call TRBD2 (5 bases). From germline, CDR1 is LNHNV and CDR2 YYDKDF (reference sequence). Between the trimmed V and J ends, which lost 5 bases and 6 bases, there was a span of 14 bases. The CDR3 has 14 residues. CDR3 region: CATSSRLAGNEQFF. CDR3 sequence (DNA): TGTGCCACCAGCTCCCGGCTAGCTGGCAATGAGCAGTTCTTC.

This clone was detected a few times. The chain has TRBV5-1 and TRBJ2-7, with 12 positions matching TRBD2. The V gene end was trimmed by 2 bases and the J gene end by 3 bases; junction bases not matched to a gene: 3. The CDR3 covers 15 residues. The germline CDR1 and CDR2 sequences are SGHRS and YFSETQ. The chain's CDR3 is CASSLETSGSYEQYF. Written as DNA, the CDR3 is TGCGCCAGCAGCTTAGAGACTAGCGGGAGCTACGAGCAGTACTTC.

This clone came up a few times. V is TRBV6-5 and J is TRBJ1-6, with D uncertain. The CDR3 runs 13 residues. Per the germline V gene, CDR1 is MNHEY and CDR2 is SVGAGI. Trimming left V 2 bases short and J 7 bases short, with 6 bases between. For the CDR3, the DNA is TGTGCCAGCAGTTACGAGAGGAATTCACCCCTCCACTTT. It is translated as CASSYERNSPLHF.